A selection of T cell receptor beta chains follows, all from one sample in a study of blood T cell repertoires in COVID-19. Data came from immunoSEQ multiplex PCR; TCRdb stores just in-frame clones and leaves some out. The sample includes some 290,000 clones, around 86% seen only once; the top ten take 2.5% to 3%. Source material: peripheral blood. All receptors derive from a woman between 55 and 75 years old with active or convalescent COVID-19. The CDR3 runs from the conserved cysteine through the conserved F or W.

cdr3_aa | j_call | cdr3_length | v_call
CASSLIGGYNSPLHF | TRBJ1-6 | 15 | TRBV7-2
CASSIVGDFYEQYF | TRBJ2-7 | 14 | TRBV19
CASQRGYSGANVLTF | TRBJ2-6 | 15 | TRBV6-5
CASSLGHPGSYEQYF | TRBJ2-7 | 15 | TRBV7-2
CASSFPPGGSNTGELFF | TRBJ2-2 | 17 | TRBV7-2
CSGTGGNGYTF | TRBJ1-2 | 11 | TRBV2
CASRGQSDEQYF | TRBJ2-7 | 12 | TRBV7-9
CASSDQGDGSSPLHF | TRBJ1-6 | 15 | TRBV6-4
CASSIGDTNQPQHF | TRBJ1-5 | 14 | TRBV19
CASSSDRGNGSPLHF | TRBJ1-6 | 15 | TRBV11-1
CASSPRRVNFQQETQYF | TRBJ2-5 | 17 | TRBV11-2
CAKGEGPGNTIYF | TRBJ1-3 | 13 | TRBV10-3
CASSDGQLAPKGELFF | TRBJ2-2 | 16 | TRBV5-1
CASSPLLAGGPEQFF | TRBJ2-1 | 15 | TRBV19
CASGKGSNYGYTF | TRBJ1-2 | 13 | TRBV13
CASSPSGSRTDTQYF | TRBJ2-3 | 15 | TRBV3-1/TRBV3-2
CASSPGGYGYTF | TRBJ1-2 | 12 | TRBV12-3/TRBV12-4
CASSEVRTVQGAQYF | TRBJ2-5 | 15 | TRBV2
CSVLGLHYEQYF | TRBJ2-7 | 12 | TRBV29-1
CASSITSLYEQYF | TRBJ2-7 | 13 | TRBV19
CASSIDHYTGELFF | TRBJ2-2 | 14 | TRBV19
CASSVVRGRTDTQYF | TRBJ2-3 | 15 | TRBV9
CASSLPTGWGSGANVLTF | TRBJ2-6 | 18 | TRBV5-6
CASSFGDRDNQPQHF | TRBJ1-5 | 15 | TRBV7-9
CASSYLNRDTDTQYF | TRBJ2-3 | 15 | TRBV6-2/TRBV6-3
CASSVARDSSNEKLFF | TRBJ1-4 | 16 | TRBV9
CASSLGMRGHLKTNTGELFF | TRBJ2-2 | 20 | TRBV14
CASSQGSTYNEQFF | TRBJ2-1 | 14 | TRBV4-3
CASSPTPGQALNYGYTF | TRBJ1-2 | 17 | TRBV7-2
CASSLTTGGYYGYTF | TRBJ1-2 | 15 | TRBV6-2/TRBV6-3
CASSEWGQSNTEAFF | TRBJ1-1 | 15 | TRBV2
CASSGQAEQYF | TRBJ2-7 | 11 | TRBV18
CASSSHRGGYGYTF | TRBJ1-2 | 14 | TRBV5-4
CASSFTATYEQYF | TRBJ2-7 | 13 | TRBV5-1
CASSVRWERGSTYNEQFF | TRBJ2-1 | 18 | TRBV9
CASSIGTRANYGYTF | TRBJ1-2 | 15 | TRBV19
CASSGSGTDTYEQYF | TRBJ2-7 | 15 | TRBV27
CASSVTGPSYEQYF | TRBJ2-7 | 14 | TRBV28
CASSQDPGSSYEQYF | TRBJ2-7 | 15 | TRBV4-3
CASSLRQGALVEQYF | TRBJ2-7 | 15 | TRBV7-2
CASPSRGQEPNTIYF | TRBJ1-3 | 15 | TRBV10-2
CASSKGRVAEAFF | TRBJ1-1 | 13 | TRBV7-6
CASSPEHGYGYTF | TRBJ1-2 | 13 | TRBV12-3/TRBV12-4
CASSSMTGSTGELFF | TRBJ2-2 | 15 | TRBV5-1
CASSLTSGTRTDTQYF | TRBJ2-3 | 16 | TRBV19